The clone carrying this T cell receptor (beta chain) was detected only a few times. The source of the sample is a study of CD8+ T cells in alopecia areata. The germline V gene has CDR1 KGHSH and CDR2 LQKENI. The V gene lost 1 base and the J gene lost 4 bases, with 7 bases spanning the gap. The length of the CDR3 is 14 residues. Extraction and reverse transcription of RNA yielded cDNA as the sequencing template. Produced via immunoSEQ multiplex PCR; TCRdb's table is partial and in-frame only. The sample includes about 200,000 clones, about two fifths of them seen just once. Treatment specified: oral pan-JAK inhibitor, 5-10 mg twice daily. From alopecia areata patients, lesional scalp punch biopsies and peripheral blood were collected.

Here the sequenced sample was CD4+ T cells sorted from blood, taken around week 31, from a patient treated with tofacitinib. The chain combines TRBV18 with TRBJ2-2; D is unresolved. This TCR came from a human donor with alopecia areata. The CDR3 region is CASSPLAGTGELFF. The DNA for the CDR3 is TGTGCCAGCTCACCACTCGCAGGCACCGGGGAGCTGTTTTTT.